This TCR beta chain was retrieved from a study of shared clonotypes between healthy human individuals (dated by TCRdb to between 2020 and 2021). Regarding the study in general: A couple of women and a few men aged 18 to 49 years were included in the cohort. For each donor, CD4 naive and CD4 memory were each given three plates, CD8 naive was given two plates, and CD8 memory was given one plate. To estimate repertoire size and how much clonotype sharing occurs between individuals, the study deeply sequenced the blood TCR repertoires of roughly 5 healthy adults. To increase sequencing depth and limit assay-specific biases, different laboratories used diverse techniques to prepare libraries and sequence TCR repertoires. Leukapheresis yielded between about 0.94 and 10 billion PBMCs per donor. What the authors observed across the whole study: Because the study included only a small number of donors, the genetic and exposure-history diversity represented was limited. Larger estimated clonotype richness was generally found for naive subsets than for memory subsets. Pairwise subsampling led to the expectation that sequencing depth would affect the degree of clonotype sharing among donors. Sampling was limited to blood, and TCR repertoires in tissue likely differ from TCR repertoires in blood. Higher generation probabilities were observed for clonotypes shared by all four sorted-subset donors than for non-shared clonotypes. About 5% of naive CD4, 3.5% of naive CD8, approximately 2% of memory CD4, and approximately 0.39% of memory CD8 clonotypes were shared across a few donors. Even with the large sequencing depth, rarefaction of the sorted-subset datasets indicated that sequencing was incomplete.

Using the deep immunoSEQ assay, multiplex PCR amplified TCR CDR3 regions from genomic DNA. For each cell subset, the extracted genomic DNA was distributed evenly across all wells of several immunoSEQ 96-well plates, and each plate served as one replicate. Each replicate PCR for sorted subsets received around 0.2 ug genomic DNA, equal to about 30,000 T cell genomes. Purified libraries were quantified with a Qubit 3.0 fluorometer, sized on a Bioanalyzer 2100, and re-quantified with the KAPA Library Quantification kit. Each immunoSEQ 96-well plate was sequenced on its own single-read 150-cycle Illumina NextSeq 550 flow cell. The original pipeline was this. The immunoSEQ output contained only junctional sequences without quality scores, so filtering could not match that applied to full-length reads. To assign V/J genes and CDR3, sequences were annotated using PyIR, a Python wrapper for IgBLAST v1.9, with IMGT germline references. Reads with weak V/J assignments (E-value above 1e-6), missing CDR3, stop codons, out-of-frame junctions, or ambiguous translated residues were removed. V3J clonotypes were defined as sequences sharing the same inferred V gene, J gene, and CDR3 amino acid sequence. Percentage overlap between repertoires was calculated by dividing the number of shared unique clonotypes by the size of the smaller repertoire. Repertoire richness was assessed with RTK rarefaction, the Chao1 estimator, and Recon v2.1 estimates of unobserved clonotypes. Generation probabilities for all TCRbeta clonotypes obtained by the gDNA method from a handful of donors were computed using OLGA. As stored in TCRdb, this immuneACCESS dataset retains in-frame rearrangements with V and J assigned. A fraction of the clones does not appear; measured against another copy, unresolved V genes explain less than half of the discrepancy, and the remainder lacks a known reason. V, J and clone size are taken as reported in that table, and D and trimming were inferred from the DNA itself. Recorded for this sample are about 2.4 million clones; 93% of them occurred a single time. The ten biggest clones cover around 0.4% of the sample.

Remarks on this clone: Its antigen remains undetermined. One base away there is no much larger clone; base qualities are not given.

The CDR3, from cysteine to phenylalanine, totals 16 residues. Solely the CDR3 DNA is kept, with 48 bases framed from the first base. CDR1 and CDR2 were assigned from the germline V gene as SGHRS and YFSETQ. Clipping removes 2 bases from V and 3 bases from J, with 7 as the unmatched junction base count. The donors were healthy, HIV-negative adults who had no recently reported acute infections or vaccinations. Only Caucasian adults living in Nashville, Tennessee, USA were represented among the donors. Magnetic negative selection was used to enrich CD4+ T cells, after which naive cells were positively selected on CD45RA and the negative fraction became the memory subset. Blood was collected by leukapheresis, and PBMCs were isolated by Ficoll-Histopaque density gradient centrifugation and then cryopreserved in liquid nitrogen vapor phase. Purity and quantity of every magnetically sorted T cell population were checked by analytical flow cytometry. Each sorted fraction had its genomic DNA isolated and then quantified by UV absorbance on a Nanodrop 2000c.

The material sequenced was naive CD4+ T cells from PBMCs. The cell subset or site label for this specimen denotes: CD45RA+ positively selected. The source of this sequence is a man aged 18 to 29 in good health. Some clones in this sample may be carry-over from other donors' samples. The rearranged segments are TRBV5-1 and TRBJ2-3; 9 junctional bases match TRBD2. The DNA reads TGCGCCAGCAGCTTCTCAAGACTAGCGGTAACAGATACGCAGTATTTT. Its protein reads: CASSFSRLAVTDTQYF.